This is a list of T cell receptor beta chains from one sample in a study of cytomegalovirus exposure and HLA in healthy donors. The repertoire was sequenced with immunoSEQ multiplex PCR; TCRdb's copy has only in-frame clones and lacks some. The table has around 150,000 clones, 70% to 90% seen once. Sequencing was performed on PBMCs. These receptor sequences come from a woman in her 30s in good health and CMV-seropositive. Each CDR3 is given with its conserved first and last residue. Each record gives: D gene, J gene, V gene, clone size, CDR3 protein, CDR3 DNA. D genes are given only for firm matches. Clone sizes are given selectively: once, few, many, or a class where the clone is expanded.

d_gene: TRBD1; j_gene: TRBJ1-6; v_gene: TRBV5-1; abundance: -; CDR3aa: CASSLTGGDSPLHF; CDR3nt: TGCGCCAGCAGCTTGACAGGGGGGGATTCACCCCTCCACTTT
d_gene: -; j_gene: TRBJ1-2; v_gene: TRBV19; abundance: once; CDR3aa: CASSIPGRYGYTF; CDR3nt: TGTGCCAGTAGTATCCCAGGGCGCTATGGCTACACCTTC
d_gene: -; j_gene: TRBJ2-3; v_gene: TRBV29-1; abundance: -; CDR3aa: CSVRRGTDTQYF; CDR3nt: TGCAGCGTTAGGCGGGGCACAGATACGCAGTATTTT
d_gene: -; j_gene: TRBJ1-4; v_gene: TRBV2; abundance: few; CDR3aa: CASSLIGGGGEKLFF; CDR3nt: TGTGCCAGCAGCTTAATCGGGGGCGGGGGTGAAAAACTGTTTTTT
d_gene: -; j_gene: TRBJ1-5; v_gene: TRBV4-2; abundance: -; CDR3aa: CASSQDLGGGLSNQPQHF; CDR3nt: TGTGCCAGCAGCCAAGATCTGGGGGGAGGGTTGAGCAATCAGCCCCAGCATTTT
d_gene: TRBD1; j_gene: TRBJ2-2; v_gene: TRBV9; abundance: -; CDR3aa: CASSVTGQAANTGELFF; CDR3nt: TGTGCCAGCAGCGTCACCGGACAGGCAGCTAACACCGGGGAGCTGTTTTTT
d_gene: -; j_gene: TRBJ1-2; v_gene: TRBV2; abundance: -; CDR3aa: CASSTEQANYGYTF; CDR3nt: TGTGCCAGCAGCACCGAGCAGGCTAACTATGGCTACACCTTC
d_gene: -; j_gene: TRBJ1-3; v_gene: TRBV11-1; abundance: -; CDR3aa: CASSLAPSDYLGNTIYF; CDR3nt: TGTGCCAGCAGCTTAGCGCCCTCCGACTACCTTGGAAACACCATATATTTT
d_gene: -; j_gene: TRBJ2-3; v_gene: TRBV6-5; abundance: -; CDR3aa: CASSYSRDLRRAQYF; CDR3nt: TGTGCCAGCAGTTACTCACGGGACTTAAGAAGGGCGCAGTATTTT
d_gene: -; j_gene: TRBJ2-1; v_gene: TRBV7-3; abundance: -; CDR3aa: CASSLTAGYEQFF; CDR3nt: TGTGCCAGCAGCTTAACCGCCGGGTATGAGCAGTTCTTC
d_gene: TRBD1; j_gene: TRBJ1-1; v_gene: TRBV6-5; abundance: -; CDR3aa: CASSYTWAGGRREAFF; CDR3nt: TGTGCCAGCAGTTACACTTGGGCAGGGGGCAGGCGGGAAGCTTTCTTT
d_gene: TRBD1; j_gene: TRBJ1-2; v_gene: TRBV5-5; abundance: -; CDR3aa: CASSFGRGNYGYTF; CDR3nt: TGTGCCAGCAGCTTCGGCAGGGGGAACTATGGCTACACCTTC
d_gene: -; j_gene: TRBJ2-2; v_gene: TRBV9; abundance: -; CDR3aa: CASSRRRGGGELFF; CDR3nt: TGTGCCAGCAGCAGACGGAGGGGTGGCGGGGAGCTGTTTTTT
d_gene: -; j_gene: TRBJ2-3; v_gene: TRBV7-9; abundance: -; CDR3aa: CASSLLPSTDTQYF; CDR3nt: TGTGCCAGCAGCTTACTACCTAGCACAGATACGCAGTATTTT
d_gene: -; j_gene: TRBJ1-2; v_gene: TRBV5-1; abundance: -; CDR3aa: CASSLAVSGYGYTF; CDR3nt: TGCGCCAGCAGCTTGGCAGTCAGTGGCTATGGCTACACCTTC
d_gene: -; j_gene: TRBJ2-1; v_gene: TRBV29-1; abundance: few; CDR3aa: CSVETGEQFF; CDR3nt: TGCAGCGTTGAGACGGGTGAGCAGTTCTTC
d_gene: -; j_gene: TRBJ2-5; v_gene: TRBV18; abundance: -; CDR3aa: CASSQSRSQETQYF; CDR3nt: TGTGCCAGCTCACAGTCGAGGTCTCAAGAGACCCAGTACTTC
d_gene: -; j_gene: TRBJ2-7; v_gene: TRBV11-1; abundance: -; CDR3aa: CASSLHGPPDSRTGEQYF; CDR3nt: TGTGCCAGCAGCTTACACGGTCCGCCGGACAGCCGAACTGGCGAGCAGTACTTC
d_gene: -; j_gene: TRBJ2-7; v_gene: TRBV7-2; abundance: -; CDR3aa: CASSPSFDAYEQYF; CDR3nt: TGTGCCAGCAGCCCAAGCTTTGATGCCTACGAGCAGTACTTC
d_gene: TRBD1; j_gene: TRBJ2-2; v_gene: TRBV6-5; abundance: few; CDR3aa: CAVGQVNTGELFF; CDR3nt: TGTGCGGTGGGACAGGTGAACACCGGGGAGCTGTTTTTT
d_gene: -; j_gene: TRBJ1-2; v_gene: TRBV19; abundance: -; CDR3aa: CASSIRGEDYGYTF; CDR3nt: TGTGCCAGTAGTATTCGGGGGGAAGACTATGGCTACACCTTC
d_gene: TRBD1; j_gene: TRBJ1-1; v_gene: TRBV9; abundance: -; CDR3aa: CASSPGQGGTEAFF; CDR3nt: TGTGCCAGCAGCCCAGGACAGGGTGGCACTGAAGCTTTCTTT
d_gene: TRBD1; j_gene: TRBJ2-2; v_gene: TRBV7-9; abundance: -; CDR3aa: CASSLGADRGPTGELFF; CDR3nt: TGTGCCAGCAGCTTAGGAGCCGACAGGGGTCCCACCGGGGAGCTGTTTTTT
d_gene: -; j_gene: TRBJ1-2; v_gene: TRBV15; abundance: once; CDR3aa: CATSRDMDTKLDTF; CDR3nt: TGTGCCACCAGCAGAGATATGGACACAAAGTTGGACACCTTC
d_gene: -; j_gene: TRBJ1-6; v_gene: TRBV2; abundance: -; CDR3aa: CASTSSSSPLHF; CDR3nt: TGTGCCAGCACGAGTTCTAGCTCACCCCTCCACTTT
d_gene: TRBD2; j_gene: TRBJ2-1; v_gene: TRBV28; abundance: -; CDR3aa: CASSLFTTSGGLDNEQFF; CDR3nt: TGTGCCAGCAGTTTATTTACGACTAGCGGGGGGTTAGACAATGAGCAGTTCTTC
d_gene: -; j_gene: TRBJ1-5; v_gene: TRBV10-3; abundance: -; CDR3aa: CAINTGSGQPQHF; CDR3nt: TGTGCCATCAACACAGGGAGCGGTCAGCCCCAGCATTTT
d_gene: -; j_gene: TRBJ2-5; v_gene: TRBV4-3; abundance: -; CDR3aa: CASSPLPDTQETQYF; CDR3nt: TGCGCCAGCAGCCCTTTGCCTGACACCCAAGAGACCCAGTACTTC
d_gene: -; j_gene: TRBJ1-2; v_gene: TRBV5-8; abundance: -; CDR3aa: CASSLAGVENYGYTF; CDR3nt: TGTGCCAGCAGCTTGGCAGGGGTAGAGAACTATGGCTACACCTTC
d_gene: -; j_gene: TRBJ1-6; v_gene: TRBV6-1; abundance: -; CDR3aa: CASSERAGDSPLHF; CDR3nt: TGTGCCAGCAGTGAAAGGGCGGGCGATTCACCCCTCCACTTT
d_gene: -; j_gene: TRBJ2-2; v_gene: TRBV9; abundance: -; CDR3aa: CASSVVDYNTGELFF; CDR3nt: TGTGCCAGCAGCGTAGTAGACTACAACACCGGGGAGCTGTTTTTT
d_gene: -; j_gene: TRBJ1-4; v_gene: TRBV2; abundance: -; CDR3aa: CASSEIGKLFF; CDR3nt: TGTGCCAGCAGTGAAATCGGAAAACTGTTTTTT
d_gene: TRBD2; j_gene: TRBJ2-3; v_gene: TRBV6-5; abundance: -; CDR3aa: CASSYSLATSTDTQYF; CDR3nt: TGTGCCAGCAGTTACTCACTAGCGACAAGCACAGATACGCAGTATTTT
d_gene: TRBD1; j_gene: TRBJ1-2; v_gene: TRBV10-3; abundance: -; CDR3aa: CAISVPDGTGERLGYTF; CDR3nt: TGTGCCATCAGTGTGCCTGATGGGACAGGGGAGAGACTTGGCTACACCTTC
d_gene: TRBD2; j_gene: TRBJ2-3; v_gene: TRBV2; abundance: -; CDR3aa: CASSGGGSGEDTQYF; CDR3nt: TGTGCCAGCAGCGGCGGGGGGTCCGGGGAAGATACGCAGTATTTT
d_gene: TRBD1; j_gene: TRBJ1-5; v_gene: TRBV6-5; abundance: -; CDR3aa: CASSYARQGANQPQHF; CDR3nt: TGTGCCAGCAGTTACGCGAGACAGGGGGCTAATCAGCCCCAGCATTTT
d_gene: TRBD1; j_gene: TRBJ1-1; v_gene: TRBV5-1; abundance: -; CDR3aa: CASSQQGVGLNTEAFF; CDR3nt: TGCGCCAGCAGTCAACAGGGGGTAGGTTTGAACACTGAAGCTTTCTTT